A single sample is the source of the 29 T cell receptor beta chains below, sequenced in a study of T cells in Graves' hyperthyroidism and ophthalmopathy. Amplified regions were TCR beta CDR3 sequences from RNA transcripts. First-round RT-PCR with HTBI primers amplified the TCR CDR3 region. TCRdb re-called the multiplex PCR reads with MiXCR, one entry per CDR3 protein. The table lists about 410,000 distinct CDR3 sequences, more than 12% of them singletons. Sample: blood. Receptors originate from a woman in her 30s with Graves' ophthalmopathy.

This clonotype was detected many times. This chain uses TRBV7-2 with TRBJ2-5; TRBD2 matches at 8 bases. V shed 2 bases, J shed 4 bases, and the junction held 6 bases outside the gene matches. Germline V CDR1 and CDR2: SGHTA, FQGNSA. This CDR3 is built from 15 residues. The CDR3 sequence: CASSLTGGLGETQYF. In DNA, the CDR3 is TGTGCCAGCAGCTTAACGGGGGGGCTGGGAGAGACCCAGTACTTC. Full variable domain (remainder filled in from reference TRBV7-2 and TRBJ2-5): GAGVSQSPSNKVTEKGKDVELRCDPISGHTALYWYRQSLGQGLEFLIYFQGNSAPDKSGLPSDRFSAERTGGSVSTLTIQRTQQEDSAVYLCASSLTGGLGETQYFGPGTRLLVL.

This clonotype came up many times. This chain links TRBV6-1 with TRBJ2-7, with 8 bases aligning to TRBD1. Germline CDR1 reads MNHNS; CDR2 reads SASEGT. V trimming: 3 bases; J trimming: 6 bases; junction bases outside the gene matches: 7. CDR3 length: 14 residues. The CDR3 DNA reads as TGTGCCAGCAGTGAGACCGGACAGGGAGGCGAGCAGTACTTC. Amino acid sequence: CASSETGQGGEQYF.

This clonotype was detected many times. This rearrangement joins TRBV6-1 to TRBJ1-2, with 8 bases identical to TRBD1. From germline, CDR1 is MNHNS and CDR2 SASEGT. The CDR3 loop spans 14 amino acids. With V trimmed by 7 bases and J by 4 bases, 8 bases remained unmatched. The CDR3 DNA is TGTGCCAGCATCTTGATGACAGGGGTCTATGGCTACACCTTC. It yields the protein CASILMTGVYGYTF.

Many counts were recorded for this clonotype. The chain carries TRBV13 and TRBJ2-1, with 10 nucleotides matching TRBD2. Trimming took 8 bases from V and 0 from J; bases not matched to a gene: 7. There are 16 residues in the CDR3. Germline CDR1 and CDR2: PRHDT and FYEKMQ (reference sequence). The CDR3 loop reads CASVPSGGDSYNEQFF. The CDR3 region has the DNA TGTGCCAGCGTCCCAAGCGGGGGGGACTCCTACAATGAGCAGTTCTTC.

This clonotype was counted many times. CDR3 region: CASNSLDRGLTEAFF. CDR3 bases: TGTGCCAGCAATTCCCTGGACAGGGGGCTTACTGAAGCTTTCTTT. The V and J genes are TRBV28 and TRBJ1-1; 11 bases are a match to TRBD1. CDR1 MDHEN and CDR2 SYDVKM come from the germline V gene. With 7 bases clipped from V and 5 bases from J, the junction kept 9 bases outside the gene matches. This CDR3 has 15 amino acids.

The V and J genes are TRBV15 and TRBJ1-4; D gene unclear. The CDR3 is 18 residues long. Germline V gene lookup returns CDR1 LNHNV and CDR2 YYDKDF (reference sequence). V was shortened by 0 bases and J by 5 bases, with 19 bases between the two germline ends. DNA of the CDR3: TGTGCCACCAGCAGAGATCCCCGGGCCCCACGGCCCAATGAAAAACTGTTTTTT. It is translated as CATSRDPRAPRPNEKLFF.

The V call is TRBV7-9, the J call TRBJ1-4, with 9 positions matching TRBD1. CDR1 and CDR2 from the germline V gene are SEHNR and FQNEAQ (reference sequence). Trimming at V came to 11 bases and at J to 4 bases, leaving 5 bases not matched to a gene. The CDR3 runs 13 residues. CDR3 sequence reads: CALQGAVNEKLFF. The CDR3 DNA sequence: TGTGCCTTACAGGGGGCCGTTAATGAAAAACTGTTTTTT. Using reference TRBV7-9 and TRBJ1-4 for the parts outside the CDR3, the full variable domain is DTGVSQNPRHKITKRGQNVTFRCDPISEHNRLYWYRQTLGQGPEFLTYFQNEAQLEKSRLLSDRFSAERPKGSFSTLEIQRTEQGDSAMYLCALQGAVNEKLFFGSGTQLSVL.

This clonotype was counted ten times or more. The gene calls are TRBV20-1 and TRBJ1-5; D is unclear. The V gene's germline CDR1 is DFQATT and CDR2 SNEGSKA (reference sequence). V lost 0 bases and J 0 bases, leaving 9 bases between the germline ends. The CDR3 runs 15 residues. The CDR3 region has the DNA TGCAGTGCTAGAGATTACGATAATAGCAATCAGCCCCAGCATTTT. Protein product: CSARDYDNSNQPQHF.

This clonotype has a count of ten or more. The rearrangement uses TRBV9 and TRBJ2-5; TRBD1 or TRBD2 may be the D gene (6 bases each). CDR1 SGDLS and CDR2 YYNGEE come from the germline V gene. CDR3 size: 15 residues. V shed 1 base and J shed 5 bases, with 15 bases lying between them. CDR3 in DNA: TGTGCCAGCAGCGTAAGCTGGGGGGCCGGGGAGACCCAGTACTTC. Encoded protein: CASSVSWGAGETQYF.

This rearrangement joins TRBV19 to TRBJ1-2, with 8 bases matching TRBD1. This CDR3 region has 13 residues. In germline, CDR1 is LNHDA, CDR2 SQIVND (reference sequence). The J segment lost 4 bases and the V segment lost 6 bases, leaving 4 bases of the junction unmatched. The DNA for the CDR3 is TGTGCCAGTAGGACAGGGACAGGCTATGGCTACACCTTC. Translating it yields CASRTGTGYGYTF.

This clonotype was counted only a few times. This rearrangement joins TRBV3-1 to TRBJ2-3; D is unclear. Between the trimmed V and J ends, which lost 1 base and 2 bases, there was a span of 7 bases. Germline V gene sequence: CDR1 LGHDT, CDR2 YNNKEL (reference sequence). The CDR3 loop spans 14 amino acids. As DNA, the CDR3 is TGTGCCAGCAGCCAAGGTGCTTTCACAGATACGCAGTATTTT. The encoded protein is CASSQGAFTDTQYF.

At least ten counts were recorded for this clonotype. The rearrangement uses TRBV11-3 and TRBJ2-1; D is uncertain. V was pared by 1 base and J by 6 bases, with 10 bases between. The germline V gene encodes CDR1 SGHNT and CDR2 YENEEA. The CDR3 consists of 14 residues. The CDR3 loop is CASSLAPGVNEQFF. CDR3 bases: TGTGCCAGCAGCTTAGCTCCCGGTGTCAATGAGCAGTTCTTC.

This clonotype was counted many times. This chain uses TRBV28 with TRBJ1-4; D possibly corresponds to TRBD1 (6 bases). The germline CDR1 and CDR2 sequences are MDHEN and SYDVKM. This CDR3 is 16 amino acids long. Trimming cost V 2 bases and J 3 bases, with 13 bases left between them. This chain's CDR3 is CASSLRRQGSNEKLFF. DNA for the CDR3: TGTGCCAGCAGTTTAAGGAGGCAGGGGTCTAATGAAAAACTGTTTTTT.

At least ten counts were recorded for this clonotype. The rearrangement joins TRBV20-1 to TRBJ2-3; 7 bases are shared with TRBD2. The CDR3 length is 14 residues. CDR1 and CDR2 (germline): DFQATT, SNEGSKA (reference sequence). The V segment lost 1 base and the J segment 3 bases; nucleotides outside the gene matches: 4. The CDR3 DNA is TGCAGTGCTAGAGGGCTAGCGGAAACAGATACGCAGTATTTT. Its translation is CSARGLAETDTQYF.

This clonotype was found many times. The chain recombines TRBV4-2 with TRBJ2-1, with D perhaps matching TRBD2 (7 bases). Trimming cost V 0 bases and J 9 bases, with 15 bases left between them. Germline CDR1 LGHNA, CDR2 YNFKEQ. The CDR3 totals 15 residues. CDR3 in amino acids: CASSQDIGGQGEQFF. The CDR3, as DNA: TGTGCCAGCAGCCAAGATATCGGGGGGCAGGGTGAGCAGTTCTTC.

At least ten counts were recorded for this clonotype. The CDR3 loop is CAWSVDRTSGGPSYEQYF. In nucleotides, the CDR3 is TGTGCCTGGAGTGTTGACCGGACTAGCGGGGGGCCCTCCTACGAGCAGTACTTC. The chain couples TRBV30 to TRBJ2-7, with TRBD2 matching 14 bases. Germline CDR1 is GTSNPN and CDR2 is SVGIG (reference sequence). This CDR3 has 18 amino acids. Losses at the gene ends were 0 bases for V and 0 bases for J; bases not matched to a gene: 7.

This clonotype was recorded many times. The rearrangement joins TRBV24-1 to TRBJ2-5; TRBD2 might be the D (5 bases). Per the germline V gene, CDR1 is KGHDR and CDR2 is SFDVKD. The CDR3 sequence is 16 residues long. Trimming pared 1 base from V and 2 bases from J, leaving 13 bases between. The CDR3 DNA reads TGTGCCACCAGTGATTTCGGGGTGGGCACTCAAGAGACCCAGTACTTC. Translated: CATSDFGVGTQETQYF.

V usage is TRBV10-3 and J usage is TRBJ1-4, with D maybe TRBD1 (5 bases). V lost 4 bases to trimming and J lost 0 bases, with 9 bases between them. Looked up from germline, CDR1 is ENHRY and CDR2 is SYGVKD. The CDR3 is 15 amino acids. The CDR3 DNA reads TGTGCCATCAGTGCAACAGGAACAACTAATGAAAAACTGTTTTTT. Encoded protein: CAISATGTTNEKLFF.

This clonotype was observed a handful of times. V is TRBV27 and J is TRBJ2-5, with TRBD2 matching 8 bases. Germline V gives CDR1 MNHEY, CDR2 SMNVEV (reference sequence). This CDR3 is 16 amino acids long. J lost 7 bases, V lost 2 bases, and 12 bases had no gene match. The CDR3: CASSLEAGGLHRTQYF. CDR3 bases: TGTGCCAGCAGTTTAGAGGCGGGGGGCCTTCATCGGACCCAGTACTTC.

This clonotype showed up just a few times. The chain is built from TRBV7-8 and TRBJ2-7; D not certain. CDR3 size: 16 residues. With 0 bases removed from V and 0 bases from J, the gap between germline ends came to 12 bases. In germline, CDR1 is SGHVS, CDR2 FQNEAQ. CDR3 sequence (DNA): TGTGCCAGCAGCTTAGCGTGGCAGCCAGACTCCTACGAGCAGTACTTC. Amino acid sequence: CASSLAWQPDSYEQYF.

This clonotype occurred a few times. V is TRBV10-1 and J is TRBJ2-2; unclear D gene. The V gene lost 0 bases and the J gene lost 6 bases, with 8 bases spanning the gap. The length of the CDR3 is 14 residues. Germline assignment: CDR1 WNHNN and CDR2 SYGVQD (reference sequence). CDR3 region: CASSESTGPGELFF. Here the CDR3 DNA reads TGCGCCAGCAGTGAGTCGACTGGGCCCGGGGAGCTGTTTTTT.

This clonotype has ten or more counts. CDR3 sequence (DNA): TGTGCCAGCAGCCACGATCGACAGCCCCAGCATTTT. This gives the protein CASSHDRQPQHF. This chain links TRBV3-1 with TRBJ1-5; D gene uncertain. In germline, CDR1 is LGHDT, CDR2 YNNKEL (reference sequence). This CDR3 has 12 amino acids. Trimming cost V 3 bases and J 7 bases, with 7 bases left between them. The complete variable domain, with remaining parts taken from reference TRBV3-1 and TRBJ1-5, reads DTAVSQTPKYLVTQMGNDKSIKCEQNLGHDTMYWYKQDSKKFLKIMFSYNNKELIINETVPNRFSPKSPDKAHLNLHINSLELGDSAVYFCASSHDRQPQHFGDGTRLSIL.

A few counts support this clonotype. The genes are TRBV20-1 and TRBJ1-6, with unresolved D. The V end was cut by 3 bases, the J end by 3 bases, with 9 bases between. The CDR3 sequence is 14 residues long. In germline, CDR1 is DFQATT, CDR2 SNEGSKA (reference sequence). The CDR3 sequence is CSASFRVYNSPLHF. The CDR3 DNA is TGCAGTGCTAGTTTTCGGGTCTATAATTCACCCCTCCACTTT.

The sample holds many counts of this clonotype. The gene calls are TRBV5-1 and TRBJ2-2; D ambiguous. The CDR3 consists of 16 residues. CDR1 and CDR2 from the germline V gene are SGHRS and YFSETQ. Trimming took off 0 bases at V and 1 base at J, with 10 bases between the two ends. The DNA for the CDR3 is TGCGCCAGCAGCTTGGAGCTCCGCCGGAACACCGGGGAGCTGTTTTTT. Translated: CASSLELRRNTGELFF.

In this sample, this clonotype turned up many times. V and J are TRBV20-1 and TRBJ2-1, with 12 bases fitting TRBD2. CDR1 is DFQATT, CDR2 SNEGSKA, per germline (reference sequence). The V and J ends lost 3 bases and 10 bases, in that order; junction bases with no gene match: 13. This CDR3 has 16 amino acids. In DNA, the CDR3 is TGCAGTGCTAGTAGGCTAGCGGGGGGGCCGTTATACGAGCAGTTCTTC. Amino acid sequence: CSASRLAGGPLYEQFF.

This clonotype occurred many times. In DNA form, the CDR3 reads TGTGCCAGCAGCCCCTGGGACAGGGGGCTCGAGCAGTACTTC. Residues: CASSPWDRGLEQYF. The chain links TRBV7-6 to TRBJ2-7, with 12 bases identical to TRBD1. The CDR3 is 14 amino acids. Germline assignment: CDR1 SGHVS and CDR2 FNYEAQ. V lost 5 bases and J lost 6; bases outside the gene matches: 5.

This CDR3 reads CASSPDTTDTQYF. The DNA of the CDR3 is TGTGCCAGCTCACCGGATACCACAGATACGCAGTATTTT. The chain uses TRBV18 and TRBJ2-3; D is unresolved. Germline V gene lookup returns CDR1 KGHSH and CDR2 LQKENI. This CDR3 is 13 amino acids long. V was clipped by 3 bases and J by 2 bases, with 6 bases between them.

This clonotype has just a few counts. This chain joins TRBV7-9 and TRBJ1-4; D call uncertain. CDR1 is SEHNR and CDR2 is FQNEAQ in the germline V gene (reference sequence). This CDR3 contains 16 residues. The ends were cut back, 3 bases at V and 7 bases at J, with 18 bases in the middle. For the CDR3, the DNA is TGTGCCAGCAGCTTCGGGCTGGGAGTCGGGTCTGAAAAACTGTTTTTT. Protein: CASSFGLGVGSEKLFF.

This clonotype was detected many times. The chain couples TRBV20-1 to TRBJ1-1; D is uncertain. Germline V CDR1 and CDR2: DFQATT, SNEGSKA (reference sequence). The CDR3 spans 12 residues. V dropped 0 bases and J dropped 1 base, with 3 bases sitting between them. The CDR3 reads CSARDPNTEAFF. The DNA for the CDR3 is TGCAGTGCTAGAGATCCGAACACTGAAGCTTTCTTT.